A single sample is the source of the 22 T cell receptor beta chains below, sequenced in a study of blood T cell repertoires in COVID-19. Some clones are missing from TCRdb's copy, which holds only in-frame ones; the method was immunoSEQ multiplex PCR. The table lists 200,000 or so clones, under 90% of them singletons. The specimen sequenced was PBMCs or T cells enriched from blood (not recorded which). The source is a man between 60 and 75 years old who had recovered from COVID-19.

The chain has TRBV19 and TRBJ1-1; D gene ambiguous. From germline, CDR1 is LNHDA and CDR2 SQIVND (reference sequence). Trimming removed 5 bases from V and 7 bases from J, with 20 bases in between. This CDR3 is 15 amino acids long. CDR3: CASSPLDMQAGEAFF. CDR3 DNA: TGTGCCAGTAGTCCCCTCGACATGCAGGCAGGTGAAGCTTTCTTT. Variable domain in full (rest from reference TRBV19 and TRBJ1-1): DGGITQSPKYLFRKEGQNVTLSCEQNLNHDAMYWYRQDPGQGLRLIYYSQIVNDFQKGDIAEGYSVSREKKESFPLTVTSAQKNPTAFYLCASSPLDMQAGEAFFGQGTRLTVV.

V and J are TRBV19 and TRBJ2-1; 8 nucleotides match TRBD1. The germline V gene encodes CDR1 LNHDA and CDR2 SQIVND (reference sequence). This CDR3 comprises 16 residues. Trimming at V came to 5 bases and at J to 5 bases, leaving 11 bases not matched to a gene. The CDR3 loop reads CASSRSDRGQHNEQFF. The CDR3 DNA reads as TGTGCCAGTAGTCGCTCAGACAGGGGACAGCACAATGAGCAGTTCTTC.

The CDR3 loop is CASSRTNQGEQAQYF. Written as DNA, the CDR3 is TGTGCCAGCAGCCGGACTAACCAGGGGGAACAGGCCCAGTACTTC. The genes are TRBV7-9 and TRBJ2-5; tentatively, D is TRBD1 (7 bases). Germline lookup yields CDR1 SEHNR and CDR2 FQNEAQ (reference sequence). V was trimmed by 5 bases and J by 9 bases, leaving 22 bases between them. The CDR3 spans 15 residues. The complete variable domain, with remaining parts taken from reference TRBV7-9 and TRBJ2-5, reads DTGVSQNPRHKITKRGQNVTFRCDPISEHNRLYWYRQTLGQGPEFLTYFQNEAQLEKSRLLSDRFSAERPKGSFSTLEIQRTEQGDSAMYLCASSRTNQGEQAQYFGPGTRLLVL.

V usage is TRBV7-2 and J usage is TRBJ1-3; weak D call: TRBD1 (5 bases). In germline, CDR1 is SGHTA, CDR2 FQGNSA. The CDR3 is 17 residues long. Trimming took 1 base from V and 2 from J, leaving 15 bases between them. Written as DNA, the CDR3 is TGTGCCAGCAGCTTAGTGGGGGGGTTTATGGCTGGAAACACCATATATTTT. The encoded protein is CASSLVGGFMAGNTIYF.

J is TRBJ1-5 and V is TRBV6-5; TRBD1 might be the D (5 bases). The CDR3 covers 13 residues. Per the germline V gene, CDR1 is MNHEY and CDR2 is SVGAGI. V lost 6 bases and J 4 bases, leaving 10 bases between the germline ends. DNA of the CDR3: TGTGCCAGCAGCCCCACAGGAAATCAGCCCCAGCATTTT. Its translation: CASSPTGNQPQHF.

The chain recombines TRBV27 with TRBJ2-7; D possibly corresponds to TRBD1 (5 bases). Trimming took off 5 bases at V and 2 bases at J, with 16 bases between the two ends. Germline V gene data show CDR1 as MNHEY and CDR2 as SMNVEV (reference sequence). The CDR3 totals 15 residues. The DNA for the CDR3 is TGTGCCAGCAGTCCCTTTGGTGGGGCCGCCTACGAGCAGTACTTC. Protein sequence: CASSPFGGAAYEQYF.

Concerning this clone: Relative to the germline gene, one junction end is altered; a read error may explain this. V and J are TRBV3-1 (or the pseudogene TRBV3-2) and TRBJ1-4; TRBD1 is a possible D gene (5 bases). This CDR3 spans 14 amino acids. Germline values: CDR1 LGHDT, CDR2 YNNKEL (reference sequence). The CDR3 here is CASCQGRTNEKLFF. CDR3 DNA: TGTGCCAGCTGCCAGGGCAGAACTAATGAAAAACTGTTTTTT.

The DNA of the CDR3 is TGTGCCAGCTCACCCAACCGAAATACGGGCACTGAAGCTTTCTTT. This codes for CASSPNRNTGTEAFF. The V call is TRBV18, the J call TRBJ1-1; D is ambiguous. The germline CDR1 and CDR2 sequences are KGHSH and LQKENI. CDR3 length: 15 residues. Trimming took off 3 bases at V and 4 bases at J, with 15 bases between the two ends.

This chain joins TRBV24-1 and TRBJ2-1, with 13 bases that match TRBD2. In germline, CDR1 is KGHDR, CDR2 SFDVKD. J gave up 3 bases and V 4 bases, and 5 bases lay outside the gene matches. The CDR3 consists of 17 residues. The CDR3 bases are TGTGCCACCAGTGACCCAGGACTAGCGGGGGACTACAATGAGCAGTTCTTC. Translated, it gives CATSDPGLAGDYNEQFF.

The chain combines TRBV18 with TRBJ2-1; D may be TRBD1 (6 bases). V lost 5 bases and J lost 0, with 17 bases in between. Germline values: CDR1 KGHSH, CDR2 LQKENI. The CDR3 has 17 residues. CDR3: CASSFSTGSSSYNEQFF. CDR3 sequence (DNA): TGTGCCAGCTCATTCTCGACAGGTAGTAGCTCCTACAATGAGCAGTTCTTC.

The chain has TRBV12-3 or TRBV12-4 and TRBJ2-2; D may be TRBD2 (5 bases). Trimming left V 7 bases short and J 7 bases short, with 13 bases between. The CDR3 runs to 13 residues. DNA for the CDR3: TGTGCCAGCATACTAACGGCGGGCGGGGAGCTGTTTTTT. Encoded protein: CASILTAGGELFF.

CDR3 protein: CASSLLERETQYF. The DNA of the CDR3 is TGTGCCAGCAGTTTACTAGAAAGAGAGACCCAGTACTTC. J is TRBJ2-5 and V is TRBV12-3 or TRBV12-4; no clear D gene. This CDR3 spans 13 amino acids. V lost 2 bases and J 4 bases, leaving 8 bases between the germline ends.

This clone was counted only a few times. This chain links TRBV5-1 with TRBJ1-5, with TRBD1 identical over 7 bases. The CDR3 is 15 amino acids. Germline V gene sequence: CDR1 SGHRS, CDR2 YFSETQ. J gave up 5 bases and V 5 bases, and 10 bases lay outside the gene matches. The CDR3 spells CASREDRMGDQPQHF. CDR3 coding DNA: TGCGCCAGCAGAGAGGACAGGATGGGGGATCAGCCCCAGCATTTT.

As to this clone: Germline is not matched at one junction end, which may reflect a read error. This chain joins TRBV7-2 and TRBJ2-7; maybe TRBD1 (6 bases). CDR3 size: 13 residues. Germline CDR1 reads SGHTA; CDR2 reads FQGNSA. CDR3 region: CANSSGRGYEQYF. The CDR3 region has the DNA TGTGCCAACAGCTCGGGCAGGGGCTACGAGCAGTACTTC.

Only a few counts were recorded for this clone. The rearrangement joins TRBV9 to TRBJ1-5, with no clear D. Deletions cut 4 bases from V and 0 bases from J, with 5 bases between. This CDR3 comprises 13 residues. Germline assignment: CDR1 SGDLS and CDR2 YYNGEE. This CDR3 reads CASSTDSNQPQHF. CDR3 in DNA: TGTGCCAGCAGCACAGATAGCAATCAGCCCCAGCATTTT.

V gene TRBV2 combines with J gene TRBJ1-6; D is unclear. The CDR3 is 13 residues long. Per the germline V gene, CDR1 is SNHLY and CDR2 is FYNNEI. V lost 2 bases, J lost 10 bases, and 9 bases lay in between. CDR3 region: CASSESQVSPLHF. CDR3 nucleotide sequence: TGTGCCAGCAGTGAATCGCAGGTATCACCCCTCCACTTT. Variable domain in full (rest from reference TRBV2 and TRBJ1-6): EPEVTQTPSHQVTQMGQEVILRCVPISNHLYFYWYRQILGQKVEFLVSFYNNEISEKSEIFDDQFSVERPDGSNFTLKIRSTKLEDSAMYFCASSESQVSPLHFGNGTRLTVT.

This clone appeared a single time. CDR3 in DNA: TGCAGTGCTAGTAAGGGACAGGCGGAGACCCAGTACTTC. Protein product: CSASKGQAETQYF. V usage is TRBV20-1 and J usage is TRBJ2-5; 8 bases align to TRBD1. The trim removed 3 bases at V and 5 bases at J, leaving 5 bases unmatched. Germline V gene lookup returns CDR1 DFQATT and CDR2 SNEGSKA (reference sequence). CDR3 size: 13 residues.

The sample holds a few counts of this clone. CDR3 protein: CASRWSSNQPQHF. CDR3 in DNA: TGTGCCAGCAGGTGGAGTAGCAATCAGCCCCAGCATTTT. The chain links TRBV12-3 or TRBV12-4 to TRBJ1-5; D gene unclear. This CDR3 is 13 amino acids long. V was pared by 6 bases and J by 0 bases, with 6 bases between.

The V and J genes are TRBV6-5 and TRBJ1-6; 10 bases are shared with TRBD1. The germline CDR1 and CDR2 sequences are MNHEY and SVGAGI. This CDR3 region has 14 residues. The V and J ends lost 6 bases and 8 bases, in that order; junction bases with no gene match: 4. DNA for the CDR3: TGTGCCAGCAGCCCGGGACAGGGGCATTCACCCCTCCACTTT. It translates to CASSPGQGHSPLHF.

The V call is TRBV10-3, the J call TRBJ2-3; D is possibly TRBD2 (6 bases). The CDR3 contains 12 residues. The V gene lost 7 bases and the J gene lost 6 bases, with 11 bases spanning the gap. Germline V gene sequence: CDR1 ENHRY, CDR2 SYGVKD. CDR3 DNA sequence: TGTGCCATCAAGGGACTGGCGGATACGCAGTATTTT. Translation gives CAIKGLADTQYF.

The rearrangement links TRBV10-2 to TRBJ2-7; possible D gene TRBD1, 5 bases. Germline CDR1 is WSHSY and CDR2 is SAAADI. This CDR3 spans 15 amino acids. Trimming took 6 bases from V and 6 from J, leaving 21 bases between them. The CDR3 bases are TGCGCCAGCAGCCCAAATCCAGGGATCCTTTCCGAGCAGTACTTC. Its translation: CASSPNPGILSEQYF.

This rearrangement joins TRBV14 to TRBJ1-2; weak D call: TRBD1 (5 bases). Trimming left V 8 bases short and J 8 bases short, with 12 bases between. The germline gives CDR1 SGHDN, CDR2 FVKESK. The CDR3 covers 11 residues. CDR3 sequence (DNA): TGTGCCAGCGGGGCTATGGGCGGCTACACCTTC. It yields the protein CASGAMGGYTF. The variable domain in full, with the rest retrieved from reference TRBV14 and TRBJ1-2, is EAGVTQFPSHSVIEKGQTVTLRCDPISGHDNLYWYRRVMGKEIKFLLHFVKESKQDESGMPNNRFLAERTGGTYSTLKVQPAELEDSGVYFCASGAMGGYTFGSGTRLTVV.